This record looks at one T cell receptor (beta chain) sequence and its context. Its antigen is still unknown. This sequence may be a read error, since a much larger clone differs from it by one base. Arm-PCR with iRepertoire HTBI primers amplified the CDR3 regions for these TCR beta libraries. TCRdb processed the multiplex PCR reads anew with MiXCR; each CDR3 protein has one entry. The repertoire holds under 500,000 distinct CDR3 sequences, with roughly 20% as singletons. Germline V gives CDR1 SGHTA, CDR2 FQGNSA. The CDR3 is 14 residues long. The sample belongs to a study of regulatory T cells in long-lasting Graves disease. Study findings and constraints: Accuracy may have suffered from the small sample size. Among persistent patients, a larger number of public clonotypes were shared (about 3,000) than among newly diagnosed patients (966).

Stated time point: persistent/refractory GD, antithyroid drugs over 5 years with positive TRAb. The authors made the TCR library using RNA they extracted from PBMCs. This TCR was sampled from a female donor with Graves disease. The specimen was peripheral blood mononuclear cells (PBMCs), collected when the disease was refractory, from a patient treated with antithyroid drugs. The rearrangement links TRBV7-2 to TRBJ1-4; 9 bases are shared with TRBD1. CDR3 amino acids: CASSSQGANEELFF. In DNA, the CDR3 is TGTGCCAGCAGCTCACAGGGGGCTAATGAAGAACTGTTTTTT.